Below, 10 T cell receptor beta chains from the same sample are listed, as sequenced in a study of blood T cells in healthy people across ages. A second about 6 to 12 cycle PCR used barcoded and J-beta primers. TCRdb called the 5' RACE reads again in MiXCR, with one record for every CDR3 protein. The sample shows 800,000 to 1,300,000 distinct CDR3 sequences, under 30% of them seen only once. These data also featured in a second study, about T cells of mothers and their children.

The sequenced sample was blood. These receptors were collected from a girl aged 2 to 10 in good health.

This clonotype was counted between two and nine times. This sequence joins TRBV29-1 and TRBJ1-1; 9 bases fit TRBD1. Germline lookup yields CDR1 SQVTM and CDR2 ANQGSEA. The CDR3 consists of 14 residues. The trim removed 6 bases at V and 0 bases at J, leaving 5 bases unmatched. The CDR3 reads CSVGGQGMNTEAFF. The DNA of the CDR3 is TGCAGCGTGGGTGGACAGGGGATGAACACTGAAGCTTTCTTT.

The chain uses TRBV20-1 and TRBJ2-1; 8 bases are shared with TRBD2. The CDR3 is 14 amino acids. Trimming removed 3 bases from V and 3 bases from J; junction bases left unmatched: 4. Germline V gene lookup returns CDR1 DFQATT and CDR2 SNEGSKA (reference sequence). The CDR3 DNA is TGCAGTGCTAGGCGGGAGGAGGACTACAATGAGCAGTTCTTC. It is translated as CSARREEDYNEQFF.

In regard to this clonotype: One junction end disagrees with the germline gene, perhaps due to a read error. This sequence joins TRBV4-2 and TRBJ2-3; D is unclear. CDR3 length equals 15 residues. The germline V gene encodes CDR1 LGHNA and CDR2 YNFKEQ. DNA for the CDR3: TGTACCAGCAGCCGACTCGACCCAAGCACAGATACGCAGTATTTT. It codes for CTSSRLDPSTDTQYF.

This clonotype was counted between two and nine times. This chain links TRBV28 with TRBJ1-2, with 7 nucleotides matching TRBD1. Trimming removed 8 bases from V and 5 bases from J; junction bases left unmatched: 5. Germline lookup yields CDR1 MDHEN and CDR2 SYDVKM. CDR3 length: 12 amino acids. The CDR3 reads CASRTGPYGYTF. The CDR3 DNA follows: TGTGCCAGCCGGACAGGTCCATATGGCTACACCTTC.

The rearrangement uses TRBV6-5 and TRBJ1-2; tentative D call: TRBD1 (6 bases). The germline V and J ends were trimmed by 8 bases and 4 bases, with 17 bases remaining between them. The CDR3 totals 14 residues. Per germline, CDR1 MNHEY and CDR2 SVGAGI. CDR3 sequence reads: CASGTGTFPYGYTF. DNA for the CDR3: TGTGCCAGCGGTACAGGGACCTTCCCCTATGGCTACACCTTC.

This clonotype was recorded a few times. The rearrangement links TRBV2 to TRBJ2-3; possible D gene TRBD2, 6 bases. The germline gives CDR1 SNHLY, CDR2 FYNNEI. The CDR3 loop spans 13 amino acids. Trimming stripped 6 bases from V and 14 bases from J, with 21 bases between. The CDR3 DNA is TGTGCCAGCAGGCGGGACGGGGCAGATCCGCGGTATTTT. Translation gives CASRRDGADPRYF.

This chain joins TRBV27 and TRBJ2-7; 12 bases agree with TRBD2. V lost 5 bases, J lost 5 bases, and 16 bases stayed unmatched. This CDR3 region has 18 residues. Germline-derived CDR1 and CDR2 are MNHEY and SMNVEV (reference sequence). CDR3 residues: CASSPTTSGGILRNEQYF. Written as DNA, the CDR3 is TGTGCCAGCAGTCCAACAACTAGCGGGGGGATCCTTCGGAACGAGCAGTACTTC.

Only a few counts were recorded for this clonotype. The chain joins TRBV9 to TRBJ2-5; D is perhaps TRBD2 (5 bases). Germline V gene sequence: CDR1 SGDLS, CDR2 YYNGEE. CDR3 length: 13 residues. V lost 0 bases and J 4 bases, leaving 7 bases between the germline ends. The CDR3 coding sequence is TGTGCCAGCAGCGTAGCCCTAGCAGAGACCCAGTACTTC. Amino acids: CASSVALAETQYF.

In its sample, this clonotype was seen a few times. A junction end diverges from the germline sequence, so it may reflect a read error. The CDR3 sequence is CASSPKGLSGRGIVF. The CDR3 bases are TGTGCCAGCAGCCCTAAGGGGTTAAGCGGGAGGGGAATAGTCTTC. The chain couples TRBV28 to TRBJ2-5, with 10 nucleotides matching TRBD2. CDR1 and CDR2 from the germline V gene are MDHEN and SYDVKM. The CDR3 loop spans 15 amino acids.

This clonotype was observed a few times. J is TRBJ2-3 and V is TRBV7-9; the match to TRBD2 covers 8 bases. V lost 2 bases to trimming and J lost 1 base; unmatched junction nucleotides: 5. The V gene's germline CDR1 is SEHNR and CDR2 FQNEAQ (reference sequence). The CDR3 contains 16 residues. The CDR3 nucleotides are TGTGCCAGCAGCTTAACCGGGGGGGCTGGCACAGATACGCAGTATTTT. Protein: CASSLTGGAGTDTQYF.